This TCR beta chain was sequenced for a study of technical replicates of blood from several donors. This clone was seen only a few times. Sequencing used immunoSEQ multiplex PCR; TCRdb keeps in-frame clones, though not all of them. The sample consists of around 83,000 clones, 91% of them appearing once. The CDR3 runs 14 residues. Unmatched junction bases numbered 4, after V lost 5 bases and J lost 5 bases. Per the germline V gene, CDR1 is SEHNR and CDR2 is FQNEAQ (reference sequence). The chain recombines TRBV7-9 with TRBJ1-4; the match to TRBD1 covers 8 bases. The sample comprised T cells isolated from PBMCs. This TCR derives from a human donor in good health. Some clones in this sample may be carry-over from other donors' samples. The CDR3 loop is CASSPGQGNEKLFF. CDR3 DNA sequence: TGTGCCAGCAGCCCCGGACAGGGAAATGAAAAACTGTTTTTT. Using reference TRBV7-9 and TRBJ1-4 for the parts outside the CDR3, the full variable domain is DTGVSQNPRHKITKRGQNVTFRCDPISEHNRLYWYRQTLGQGPEFLTYFQNEAQLEKSRLLSDRFSAERPKGSFSTLEIQRTEQGDSAMYLCASSPGQGNEKLFFGSGTQLSVL.